The present T cell receptor beta chain was sequenced within a study of cytomegalovirus exposure and HLA in healthy donors (dated by TCRdb to 2016 to 2017). Some background on the complete study: An earlier analysis of 550 to 700 of the donors reported roughly 270 Gb of sequence data and 117 million unique TCR beta sequences from roughly 180 million T cells. An early release that covered about 600 HLA-typed donors contained about 300 gigabases of sequencing data and approximately 85 million unique TCR sequences. Of the approximately 370 genotyped donors, 65% to 90% were placed in the genetic ancestry cluster associated with self-reported Caucasian donors. The aim of the study was to test whether cataloging public T cell receptors could identify signatures of past pathogen exposure. The T cell repertoires of 700 or so subjects were profiled by immunosequencing and related to cytomegalovirus serostatus. In addition to the first cohort of approximately 670 subjects, a separate validation cohort of 120 different subjects was used. To predict cytomegalovirus infection status, the study brought together high-throughput TCR immunosequencing, statistical association of individual TCRs with disease status, and machine learning. In a later analysis, previously published TCR beta repertoires from about 640 donors were re-analyzed and high-resolution HLA genotyping was added so that TCR occurrence patterns could be studied. In the later analysis, no new phenotypic data were used to find candidate immune exposures; instead, reliance was placed on TCR beta sequences and their occurrence across donors. An earlier analysis of around 580 of the donors used high-throughput TCR beta sequencing to judge whether each TCR beta V gene segment behaved as functional or pseudogenic. Donor age, sex, ethnicity and CMV serostatus were collected together with the repertoire data. Genome-wide SNP genotypes for about 60% of the 666 donors were used in a later genetic analysis, which treated that subset as a discovery cohort. All discovery cohort repertoires had been generated using a single sequencing platform. Both class I and class II loci were covered by HLA typing, at four-digit resolution. Typing coverage differed by locus: A, B, C, DRB1 and DQB1 were typed in roughly 620-630 donors, DQA1 in 522, DPA1 in around 600, and DPB1 in just under 490. A handful of DR-DQ haplotypes were treated as single units for association and clustering because of strong linkage in the cohort. Across 398 genotyped donors of the cohort, an average of roughly 200,000 unique TCR beta nucleotide sequences per donor were sequenced, and roughly a sixth of those sequences were non-productive.

The library was built by means of the immunoSEQ multiplex PCR assay. The multiplex PCR relied on a mix of 60 forward primers for TCR Vbeta segments and 13 reverse primers for TCR Jbeta segments. A multiplex PCR assay on genomic DNA amplified the CDR3 region of rearranged TCR beta genes. The Illumina HiSeq System was used to sequence the amplified TCR beta libraries as 87-base-pair reads. In the paper's pipeline: A later analysis counted tens of millions of unique TCR beta chains across the 650 to 800 repertoires, and 10 million to 11 million of these chains were shared by at least two donors. Raw reads were error-corrected and collapsed into unique sequences by a nearest-neighbor algorithm in which closely related sequences were merged to remove PCR and sequencing errors. CDR3 sequences were aligned to IMGT reference sequences to assign V, D and J gene segments. Each retained sequence needed at least a six-nucleotide match to both a V gene segment and a J gene segment. Rearrangements were called productive when the CDR3 lacked stop codons and stayed in frame with V and J; all others were non-productive. Following IMGT convention, CDR3 was defined as the stretch from the second conserved V-encoded cysteine up to the conserved J-encoded phenylalanine. In an earlier analysis of more than 550 of the donors, sequences lacking an unambiguous match to a single V gene segment were excluded. An earlier analysis of just under 600 of the donors called V segments functional above 56.7% productive rearrangements and segregating when the between-donor standard deviation exceeded 5%. A statistical classification framework was developed to diagnose cytomegalovirus status using the catalog of TCR beta chain sequences. In a later analysis, V and J genes were assigned by comparing TCR nucleotide sequences against IMGT/GENE-DB human TR gene sequences. Using the TCRdist pipeline, a later analysis assigned CDR3 sequences along with most-parsimonious VDJ recombination scenarios. In a later analysis, each TCR beta chain was defined by its CDR3 amino acid sequence together with its V-gene family, and reads lacking a unique V-gene family were excluded. In a later analysis, 550 to 650 highly shared, low-generation-probability nucleotide sequences were removed to address suspected cross-contamination and a sequencing artifact. For each public chain, a later analysis derived a clonal expansion index from normalized ranks of inferred template counts within each repertoire. A later analysis computed generation probabilities with a VDJ recombination model fitted to out-of-frame rearrangements, and checked the results against IGoR. In a later analysis, hypergeometric tests were used to score TCR-TCR, TCR-HLA and TCR-CMV co-occurrence, with a repertoire-size bias correction applied to TCR pairs. A later analysis estimated false discovery rates by permuting HLA or CMV assignments 20 times. In a later analysis, co-occurring TCRs were grouped using DBSCAN, and TCRdist sequence similarity was added for clustering within HLA-allele-positive subsets. For co-occurrence clustering, repertoires with fewer than 30,000 or more than 120,000 public chains were excluded, along with about five repertoires with anomalous nucleotide sharing. The table comes from immuneACCESS by way of TCRdb, which keeps in-frame sequences with V and J called. Part of the clones is missing from these tables; in studies checked, under half for an unresolved V gene and the rest for unknown reasons. The DNA gave D and trimming, while V, J and clone size come from that table. This sample has 190,000 or so clones in its table, and 80% of those were observed once. The biggest ten clones account for about 0.64% of the sample.

The germline V gene encodes CDR1 SGHDT and CDR2 YYEEEE. V loses 2 bases, J loses 0 bases, and the germline ends lie 7 bases apart. The CDR3 runs 14 residues from the cysteine to the phenylalanine. The read is trimmed to its CDR3 DNA, 42 bases read in frame from base 1. In total, just over 650 healthy bone marrow donors made up the cohort. At the time of sampling, all cohort members were nominally healthy, though unrecorded immune exposures were likely present. The donor tested CMV seronegative, placing the donor among the 352 seronegative members of the cohort. Each donor provided a peripheral blood sample, and peripheral blood mononuclear cells were used for TCR beta sequencing. Genomic DNA was extracted from the blood cell samples with the Qiagen DNeasy Blood Extraction Kit. In this sample, this clone turned up once. This clone's antigen is unknown. The input lacks base qualities; no much larger clone sits a single base away.

On the study overall, not on this receptor specifically: HLA typing was unavailable for some donors at each locus, so association tests used only the typed subset. Correlated functional status among segregating V segments might be attributable to linkage disequilibrium, but an unknown experimental factor could not be ruled out. A later analysis reported that several top co-occurrence clusters appeared linked to parvovirus B19, influenza, CMV and Epstein-Barr virus. The authors suggested that the approach could potentially be generalized to other disease states and immunological phenotypes. A later analysis associated 15,000 to 20,000 TCR beta sequences with specific HLA alleles at a false discovery rate of 0.05. The cohort was sequenced for TCR beta chains only, and without alpha or paired-chain data the features that could be detected were limited. In a later analysis, HLA-associated TCR beta chains showed more clonal expansion and lower generation probabilities than non-associated chains that were equally common. The study gave a list of under 200 TCR beta chains associated with cytomegalovirus. The classifier was reported to diagnose cytomegalovirus status with high specificity and sensitivity in both the original and validation cohorts. Because the 87-base-pair reads could not distinguish some IMGT-functional V segments, including TRBV6-2 and TRBV6-3, those segments were excluded. In an earlier analysis of 450 to 750 of the donors, most TCR beta V segments appeared in productive rearrangements about 87% or about 30% of the time, broadly matching IMGT annotations. Across donors, most TCR sequences were observed very rarely, whereas some public TCRs were present in many individuals. According to a later analysis, most CMV-associated TCR beta chains appeared to be HLA-restricted, and the HLA associations seemed to be driven largely by CMV exposure. The presence/absence analyses assumed that sequencing depth was roughly uniform across donors, and that assumption may not be true. The only immune exposure information available for the cohort was CMV serostatus. Approximately 18 rarely observed V segments, including chromosome 9 orphons, were excluded from the earlier analysis of approximately 500 of the donors because counts were too low. A group of highly shared sequence variants was considered likely to be a technical artifact of the sequencing pipeline. In a later genetic analysis, fewer N-insertions in productive TCRs were reported among donors in an Asian-associated ancestry cluster than the roughly 700-donor mean. According to a later analysis, TCR association rates differed among HLA loci, with DRB1 alleles showing the most associated TCRs and HLA-C alleles showing the fewest. In a later genetic analysis, a missense DCLRE1C variant was associated with V-gene and J-gene trimming of TCR beta chains, and the association was replicated in an independent cohort. A further reported finding was that TCR beta sequences accurately predicted the HLA-A and HLA-B alleles for most subjects in the first cohort. Strong co-occurrence of HLA alleles, especially DR and DQ, made assigning TCR associations to individual alleles difficult. In vitro tests confirmed that a few of the cytomegalovirus-associated TCR beta chains recognize cytomegalovirus antigens.

Material: PBMCs. This TCR was recovered from a boy younger than 18 in good health and CMV-seronegative. The sequence links TRBV5-6 to TRBJ2-3; too little of a D gene remains to name it. The nucleotide sequence is given as TGTGCCAGCAGCTTCGACGGGAGCACAGATACGCAGTATTTT. It is translated as CASSFDGSTDTQYF.